This entry lists 17 T cell receptor beta chains sequenced from one sample in a study of T cells after yellow fever vaccination. From the 5' RACE reads, TCRdb called clonotypes with MiXCR, one entry per CDR3 protein. Found here are 500,000 to 550,000 distinct CDR3 sequences, just over 20% of them singletons; the top ten hold approximately 15%. This specimen was PBMCs, taken about 21 days after the first yellow fever vaccination. The receptor source for this set is a man in his late teens or twenties who received the YFV17D yellow fever vaccine.

Regarding this clonotype: One base away lies a much larger clone, so this may be a sequencing read error. The chain is built from TRBV12-3 or TRBV12-4 and TRBJ1-4; tentative D call: TRBD1 (6 bases). The CDR3 is 13 residues long. CDR3: CASRPHRDDKLFF. The CDR3 nucleotides read TGTGCCAGCAGGCCCCACAGGGATGATAAACTGTTTTTT.

The V call is TRBV12-3 or TRBV12-4, the J call TRBJ2-3; 8 positions agree with TRBD1. This CDR3 comprises 14 residues. V lost 7 bases and J lost 2; bases outside the gene matches: 5. The CDR3 nucleotides read TGTGCCAGCACCCTGGACAGGGCCACAGATACGCAGTATTTT. It specifies CASTLDRATDTQYF.

The gene calls are TRBV10-3 and TRBJ2-1; D is unclear. V was trimmed by 6 bases and J by 7 bases, leaving 16 bases between them. From germline, CDR1 is ENHRY and CDR2 SYGVKD. The CDR3 spans 14 residues. CDR3 protein: CAISVTFPGNEQFF. The CDR3 bases are TGTGCCATCAGCGTGACTTTTCCCGGGAATGAGCAGTTCTTC.

There are a few counts of this clonotype. The chain joins TRBV6-1 to TRBJ2-5, with D possibly being TRBD2 (6 bases). This CDR3 is built from 15 residues. V was pared by 6 bases and J by 0 bases, with 14 bases between. CDR1 is MNHNS, CDR2 SASEGT, per germline. The CDR3 nucleotides read TGTGCCAGCAGCTCTAGCGCCTCCTACCAAGAGACCCAGTACTTC. Translating it yields CASSSSASYQETQYF.

This clonotype was seen a few times. The J gene is TRBJ1-3, the V gene TRBV7-4; the D is unclear. Trimming removed 3 bases at V and 1 base at J, with 13 bases between. The germline gives CDR1 SGHVT, CDR2 SQSDAQ. This CDR3 comprises 16 residues. The CDR3 spells CASSFAPGGSGNTIYF. As DNA, the CDR3 is TGTGCCAGCAGCTTCGCCCCTGGCGGTTCTGGAAACACCATATATTTT.

The CDR3 is CASSYSREGETQYF. The CDR3 region has the DNA TGTGCCAGCAGTTACTCCAGGGAGGGGGAGACCCAGTACTTC. This chain uses TRBV6-5 with TRBJ2-5, with 7 nucleotides matching TRBD2. The CDR3 length is 14 residues. Trimming removed 0 bases from V and 5 bases from J; junction bases left unmatched: 3. Germline V gives CDR1 MNHEY, CDR2 SVGAGI.

This clonotype turned up a few times. The gene calls are TRBV30 and TRBJ1-5; a possible D gene is TRBD1 (5 bases). In germline, CDR1 is GTSNPN, CDR2 SVGIG (reference sequence). The ends were cut back, 0 bases at V and 7 bases at J, with 10 bases in the middle. This CDR3 has 13 residues. Here the CDR3 reads CAWSVRGGQPQHF. DNA for the CDR3: TGTGCCTGGAGTGTACGGGGGGGACAGCCCCAGCATTTT.

The rearrangement links TRBV5-6 to TRBJ2-1; D is ambiguous. The germline gives CDR1 SGHDT, CDR2 YYEEEE. This CDR3 contains 13 residues. V gave up 1 base and J gave up 8 bases, with 10 bases separating them. The CDR3 loop reads CASSLRAGYEQFF. In nucleotides, the CDR3 is TGTGCCAGCAGCTTGAGGGCCGGGTATGAGCAGTTCTTC.

This clonotype showed up just a few times. The CDR3 bases are TGCGCCAGCAGCCTCGGACAGGGGGATCGCTACACCTTC. Protein: CASSLGQGDRYTF. This sequence joins TRBV4-1 and TRBJ1-2, with TRBD1 matching over 10 bases. Germline CDR1 MGHRA, CDR2 YSYEKL. J lost 9 bases, V lost 4 bases, and 5 bases had no gene match. This CDR3 contains 13 residues.

This clonotype was observed a few times. The V call is TRBV10-1, the J call TRBJ2-7, with D perhaps TRBD1 (6 bases). CDR1 is WNHNN, CDR2 SYGVQD, per germline (reference sequence). V was cut by 2 bases and J by 3 bases, with 8 bases left in between. The CDR3 length is 13 residues. In nucleotides, the CDR3 is TGCGCCAGCAGTGAGGGCAGGGGCTACGAGCAGTACTTC. Protein sequence: CASSEGRGYEQYF.

The chain employs TRBV29-1 and TRBJ2-7; maybe TRBD1 (5 bases). The CDR3 has 12 residues. Germline values: CDR1 SQVTM, CDR2 ANQGSEA. The V gene lost 2 bases and the J gene lost 2 bases, with 7 bases spanning the gap. Here the CDR3 DNA reads TGCAGCGTTGAAAGGGGCACCTACGAGCAGTACTTC. Amino acids: CSVERGTYEQYF.

This clonotype has just a few counts. V usage is TRBV7-9 and J usage is TRBJ1-2; possible D gene TRBD1, 5 bases. CDR1 is SEHNR and CDR2 is FQNEAQ in the germline V gene (reference sequence). CDR3 length: 15 amino acids. Trimming took off 1 base at V and 4 bases at J, with 13 bases between the two ends. CDR3 in amino acids: CASSLDGPQGYGYTF. CDR3 DNA: TGTGCCAGCAGCTTAGACGGACCCCAGGGCTATGGCTACACCTTC. Combining the CDR3 with reference TRBV7-9 and TRBJ1-2 gives the whole variable domain DTGVSQNPRHKITKRGQNVTFRCDPISEHNRLYWYRQTLGQGPEFLTYFQNEAQLEKSRLLSDRFSAERPKGSFSTLEIQRTEQGDSAMYLCASSLDGPQGYGYTFGSGTRLTVV.

This clonotype showed up just a few times. This chain uses TRBV30 with TRBJ2-4; D may correspond to TRBD1 or TRBD2 (6 bases each). Germline-derived CDR1 and CDR2 are GTSNPN and SVGIG (reference sequence). V was shortened by 5 bases and J by 5 bases, with 13 bases between the two germline ends. This CDR3 is built from 13 residues. CDR3 loop: CAWGGQAENIQYF. In DNA form, the CDR3 reads TGTGCCTGGGGGGGGCAGGCCGAAAACATTCAGTACTTC.

In DNA, the CDR3 is TGCGCCAGCAGCCAAGTACCCGGGACAGGGGTCTTCAATGAGCAGTTCTTC. It is translated as CASSQVPGTGVFNEQFF. This rearrangement joins TRBV4-3 to TRBJ2-1; 10 bases are shared with TRBD1. Trimming cost V 1 base and J 6 bases; bases outside gene matches: 9. The length of the CDR3 is 17 residues. CDR1 and CDR2 (germline): LGHNA, YSLEER.

The rearrangement joins TRBV5-4 to TRBJ2-5; possibly TRBD1 or TRBD2 for D (5 bases each). The CDR3 length is 15 residues. Trimming left V 4 bases short and J 2 bases short, with 15 bases between. Per the germline V gene, CDR1 is SGHNT and CDR2 is YYREEE (reference sequence). The DNA of the CDR3 is TGTGCCAGCAGCCCAAGGGACCGCTCTCAAGAGACCCAGTACTTC. Protein: CASSPRDRSQETQYF. Looking up the rest from reference TRBV5-4 and TRBJ2-5 gives the full variable domain: ETGVTQSPTHLIKTRGQQVTLRCSSQSGHNTVSWYQQALGQGPQFIFQYYREEENGRGNFPPRFSGLQFPNYSSELNVNALELDDSALYLCASSPRDRSQETQYFGPGTRLLVL.

The CDR3 loop reads CAISENQQGPSTEAFF. CDR3 bases: TGTGCCATCAGTGAGAATCAACAGGGCCCTTCAACTGAAGCTTTCTTT. The rearrangement uses TRBV10-3 and TRBJ1-1; D may be TRBD1 (6 bases). The CDR3 has 16 amino acids. V was shortened by 2 bases and J by 5 bases, with 18 bases between the two germline ends. CDR1 ENHRY and CDR2 SYGVKD come from the germline V gene.

V usage is TRBV9 and J usage is TRBJ2-6, with TRBD1 as a possible D gene (5 bases). This CDR3 spans 15 amino acids. V lost 5 bases, J lost 4 bases, and 13 bases lay in between. Germline CDR1 is SGDLS and CDR2 is YYNGEE. CDR3 amino acids: CASSPIGVGANVLTF. CDR3 in DNA: TGTGCCAGCAGTCCCATAGGGGTAGGGGCCAACGTCCTGACTTTC.